The rows below give T cell receptor beta chains drawn from one sample of a study of blood T cells in healthy people across ages. TCRdb re-called the 5' RACE reads through MiXCR, storing one row per CDR3 protein. The sample has roughly 1.6 million distinct CDR3 sequences, roughly 32% seen once. The sample consisted of blood. All receptors derive from a woman aged 25-40 years in good health. CDR3s include the opening cysteine and the closing phenylalanine or tryptophan. Each record gives: V gene, J gene, clone size, CDR3 length, D gene, CDR3 protein, CDR3 DNA. The D gene is left open where the match is weak. Where a row states a size, it is once, few, many or the class of an expanded clone; other rows omit it.

>TRBV9|TRBJ2-3|many|14|-
CASSVVGGTDTQYF
TGTGCCAGCAGCGTAGTCGGGGGAACAGATACGCAGTATTTT
>TRBV3-1|TRBJ2-1|-|15|TRBD2
CASSQYSAGDNEQFF
TGTGCCAGCAGCCAATATAGCGCGGGGGACAATGAGCAGTTCTTC
>TRBV7-3|TRBJ2-3|few|16|TRBD2
CASSRTSGPSTDTQYF
TGTGCCAGCTCGCGGACTAGCGGACCTAGCACAGATACGCAGTATTTT
>TRBV6-2/TRBV6-3|TRBJ2-3|few|17|TRBD2
CASRTTYSGRSTDTQYF
TGTGCCAGCAGAACAACTTATAGCGGGAGATCGACAGATACGCAGTATTTT
>TRBV7-2|TRBJ2-1|-|18|TRBD2
CASSRQTSGGAAYNEQFF
TGTGCCAGCAGCCGACAGACTAGCGGGGGGGCGGCCTACAATGAGCAGTTCTTC
>TRBV6-6|TRBJ1-2|-|14|TRBD1
CAGSYGQAYYGYTF
TGTGCCGGCAGTTACGGACAGGCTTACTATGGCTACACCTTC
>TRBV20-1|TRBJ2-7|-|14|-
CSARGRTLSYEQYF
TGCAGTGCTAGGGGGCGGACTTTATCCTACGAGCAGTACTTC
>TRBV5-1|TRBJ2-7|few|14|TRBD1
CASSAGQGINEQYF
TGCGCCAGCAGCGCCGGACAGGGAATCAACGAGCAGTACTTC
>TRBV6-5|TRBJ2-1|-|19|TRBD2
CASSYLKTPGTSGYNEQFF
TGTGCCAGCAGTTACTTGAAAACTCCCGGGACTAGCGGATACAATGAGCAGTTCTTC
>TRBV7-9|TRBJ2-1|few|18|-
CASSLQVRTGSSYNEQFF
TGTGCCAGCAGCTTACAGGTTAGGACTGGAAGCTCCTACAATGAGCAGTTCTTC
>TRBV6-6|TRBJ2-1|-|17|-
CASSPPTDGQGYNEQFF
TGTGCCAGCAGCCCTCCAACGGATGGACAAGGCTACAATGAGCAGTTCTTC
>TRBV6-2/TRBV6-3|TRBJ2-1|many|15|TRBD2
CASTLGLAGGNEQFF
TGTGCCAGCACCCTCGGACTAGCGGGGGGCAATGAGCAGTTCTTC
>TRBV9|TRBJ2-3|-|15|-
CASSVLDSYTDTQYF
TGTGCCAGCAGCGTCCTGGACTCCTACACAGATACGCAGTATTTT
>TRBV3-1|TRBJ2-3|-|11|-
CASSQRDQQYF
TGTGCCAGCAGCCAACGGGACCAGCAGTATTTT
>TRBV27|TRBJ1-2|-|14|-
CASPHAGVDNGYTF
TGTGCCAGCCCCCATGCGGGGGTGGATAATGGCTACACCTTC
>TRBV12-5|TRBJ1-2|-|13|-
CASGFDSLYGYTF
TGTGCTAGTGGTTTCGACAGCCTCTATGGCTACACCTTC
>TRBV12-3/TRBV12-4|TRBJ1-2|-|13|-
CASSSPSADGYTF
TGTGCCAGCAGTTCTCCCTCGGCCGATGGCTACACCTTC
>TRBV20-1|TRBJ2-7|few|15|-
CSARDLQGNSYEQYF
TGCAGTGCTAGAGATCTCCAGGGTAACTCCTACGAGCAGTACTTC
>TRBV5-1|TRBJ1-6|-|15|TRBD1
CASSLRTGDDSPLHF
TGCGCCAGCAGCTTGAGGACAGGGGATGATTCACCCCTCCACTTT
>TRBV5-1|TRBJ2-1|-|15|TRBD2
CASSLVRGGSNEQFF
TGCGCCAGCAGCTTGGTTCGCGGGGGATCAAATGAGCAGTTCTTC
>TRBV5-6|TRBJ1-2|-|14|-
CASRREGSNYGYTF
TGTGCCAGCAGGCGCGAGGGGAGTAACTATGGCTACACCTTC
>TRBV12-3/TRBV12-4|TRBJ2-5|few|17|TRBD1
CASSSPRGQGFGETQYF
TGTGCCAGCAGCTCCCCCAGGGGACAGGGTTTTGGGGAGACCCAGTACTTC
>TRBV18|TRBJ2-3|-|17|TRBD2
CASSPSLLAGDTDTQYF
TGTGCCAGCTCACCAAGCTTACTAGCGGGGGACACAGATACGCAGTATTTT
>TRBV5-5|TRBJ2-1|many|13|-
CASSFGEGNEQFF
TGTGCCAGCAGCTTCGGAGAGGGAAATGAGCAGTTCTTC
>TRBV18|TRBJ2-1|-|14|-
CASSPPQGNHEQFF
TGTGCCAGCTCACCACCGCAAGGGAACCATGAGCAGTTCTTC
>TRBV6-1|TRBJ1-5|-|16|TRBD1
CTSSEWDREVGQPQHF
TGTACCAGCAGTGAGTGGGACAGGGAGGTAGGACAGCCCCAGCATTTT
>TRBV12-3/TRBV12-4|TRBJ1-6|few|14|-
CASSGGGTGSPLHF
TGTGCCAGCAGCGGGGGGGGTACAGGTTCACCCCTCCACTTT
>TRBV6-1|TRBJ2-5|few|12|-
CASSEQRETQYF
TGTGCCAGCAGTGAGCAGAGGGAGACCCAGTACTTC
>TRBV12-3/TRBV12-4|TRBJ2-3|few|12|-
CASRRQSDTQYF
TGTGCCAGCAGACGACAGTCGGATACGCAGTATTTT
>TRBV30|TRBJ2-7|-|13|-
CAWRAVVYNEQYF
TGTGCCTGGAGGGCGGTTGTCTACAATGAGCAGTACTTC
>TRBV4-1|TRBJ2-1|-|11|-
CASSYRLRQFF
TGCGCCAGCAGCTATAGACTACGGCAGTTCTTC
>TRBV6-1|TRBJ1-2|-|14|-
CATKQGRTNYGYTF
TGTGCCACCAAACAGGGAAGAACTAACTATGGCTACACCTTC
>TRBV20-1|TRBJ1-6|once|15|-
CSARDRGSYNSPLHF
TGCAGTGCTAGAGATAGGGGCTCCTATAATTCACCCCTCCACTTT
>TRBV20-1|TRBJ2-3|few|14|-
CSATFGGTTDTQYF
TGCAGTGCTACCTTCGGAGGAACCACAGATACGCAGTATTTT
>TRBV20-1|TRBJ2-1|-|15|TRBD1
CSARAGTAYYNEQFF
TGCAGTGCTAGAGCCGGGACAGCCTACTACAATGAGCAGTTCTTC
>TRBV5-1|TRBJ2-7|-|16|-
CASSFMPKDNSYEQYF
TGCGCCAGCAGCTTTATGCCTAAGGACAACTCCTACGAGCAGTACTTC
>TRBV3-1|TRBJ1-2|-|13|-
CASSQGGFYGYTF
TGTGCCAGCAGCCAAGGCGGATTCTATGGCTACACCTTC
>TRBV27|TRBJ1-4|once|16|TRBD1
CASSSYDRAANEKLFF
TGTGCCAGCAGTTCATACGACAGGGCCGCTAATGAAAAACTGTTTTTT
>TRBV2|TRBJ1-4|few|15|-
CASSIGRNGNEKLFF
TGTGCCAGCAGCATCGGACGGAATGGGAATGAAAAACTGTTTTTT
>TRBV5-1|TRBJ1-1|few|15|-
CASSWGVGVDTEAFF
TGCGCCAGCAGCTGGGGAGTCGGCGTGGACACTGAAGCTTTCTTT
>TRBV6-1|TRBJ2-2|few|14|-
CASSETGNTGELFF
TGTGCCAGCAGTGAGACAGGGAACACCGGGGAGCTGTTTTTT
>TRBV20-1|TRBJ1-2|few|13|-
CSADYGDTMGYTF
TGCAGTGCTGACTACGGGGATACTATGGGCTACACCTTC
>TRBV13|TRBJ2-7|many|14|-
CASSYGLNSYEQYF
TGTGCCAGCAGCTACGGACTTAACTCCTACGAGCAGTACTTC
>TRBV5-1|TRBJ2-5|-|15|TRBD1
CASSPDRDPRETQYF
TGCGCCAGCAGCCCAGACAGGGACCCCAGGGAGACCCAGTACTTC
>TRBV20-1|TRBJ2-3|-|13|-
CSARYSGADTQYF
TGCAGTGCTAGGTACTCAGGGGCAGATACGCAGTATTTT
>TRBV20-1|TRBJ2-7|-|15|TRBD2
CSARDPAGRPYEQYF
TGCAGTGCTAGAGATCCAGCGGGACGACCTTACGAGCAGTACTTC
>TRBV5-1|TRBJ2-7|few|14|TRBD1
CAGSGQTGGHEQYF
TGCGCCGGCAGCGGACAAACAGGGGGCCACGAGCAGTACTTC
>TRBV20-1|TRBJ2-7|-|12|-
CSARENRYEQYF
TGCAGTGCTAGAGAAAACCGCTACGAGCAGTACTTC
>TRBV4-1|TRBJ1-2|few|15|-
CASSQDPLGNYGYTF
TGCGCCAGCAGCCAAGATCCTCTTGGGAACTATGGCTACACCTTC
>TRBV7-9|TRBJ2-5|-|14|-
CASSLGTNQEAQYF
TGTGCCAGCAGCTTAGGGACAAACCAAGAGGCCCAGTACTTC
>TRBV6-5|TRBJ2-1|few|13|TRBD1
CASRGTGAHEQCF
TGTGCCAGCCGCGGGACAGGGGCTCATGAGCAGTGCTTC
>TRBV5-4|TRBJ1-1|once|16|TRBD1
CASSLSGQGANTEAFF
TGTGCCAGCAGCTTGTCGGGACAGGGGGCAAATACTGAAGCTTTCTTT
>TRBV15|TRBJ2-1|-|12|-
CATSRDLGEQFF
TGTGCCACCAGCAGAGATCTCGGTGAGCAGTTCTTC
>TRBV7-8|TRBJ2-5|few|11|-
CASKRLETQYF
TGTGCCAGCAAGCGGTTAGAGACCCAGTACTTC
>TRBV7-7|TRBJ2-1|few|18|TRBD2
CASSLVAGRASSYNEQFF
TGTGCCAGCAGCTTAGTTGCCGGGAGGGCCAGCTCCTACAATGAGCAGTTCTTC